This is a list of T cell receptor beta chains from one sample in a study of vaccination effects on CD4 cells after COVID-19. Generated by immunoSEQ multiplex PCR, the TCRdb table keeps only in-frame clones and is missing some. This table has approximately 87,000 clones, approximately 74% appearing once. No cognate antigen is known for these TCRs. The specimen comprised CD4+ T cells from PBMCs cultured with HCoV-229E spike peptides, sampled before COVID-19 vaccination. The receptors here all came from a human donor who received a COVID-19 vaccine. CDR3s include the opening cysteine and the closing phenylalanine or tryptophan. Each record gives: V gene, J gene, D gene, clone size, CDR3 protein, CDR3 DNA. D genes are given only for firm matches. A clone size is listed for some rows: how often the clone was seen (once, few, many), or a class if it is expanded.

TRBV5-1	TRBJ2-3	-	-	CASSAGVTDTQYF	TGCGCCAGCAGCGCAGGTGTCACAGATACGCAGTATTTT
TRBV2	TRBJ2-5	-	few	CASRTETQYF	TGTGCCAGCAGGACAGAGACCCAGTACTTC
TRBV5-5	TRBJ1-1	-	once	CASSSPPYTEAFF	TGTGCCAGCAGCTCCCCACCTTACACTGAAGCTTTCTTT
TRBV6-5	TRBJ1-2	-	-	CASSLSPTGNYGYTF	TGTGCCAGCAGCCTGTCCCCTACGGGTAACTATGGCTACACCTTC
TRBV30	TRBJ1-3	-	once	CACSESGNTIYF	TGTGCCTGTTCAGAGTCTGGAAACACCATATATTTT
TRBV6-5	TRBJ1-2	TRBD1	-	CASNRDRNYGYTF	TGTGCCAGCAACCGGGACAGGAACTATGGCTACACCTTC
TRBV19	TRBJ1-6	-	-	CASSIPRGTYGSPLHF	TGTGCCAGTAGTATCCCAAGGGGGACATATGGCTCACCCCTCCACTTT
TRBV6-5	TRBJ1-6	-	-	CASSSWFGVGNSPLHF	TGTGCCAGCAGTTCCTGGTTCGGGGTGGGTAATTCACCCCTCCACTTT
TRBV5-1	TRBJ2-5	TRBD2	few	CASSLVSGGQETQYF	TGCGCCAGCAGCTTGGTGTCGGGGGGACAAGAGACCCAGTACTTC
TRBV3-1/TRBV3-2	TRBJ1-2	-	-	CASSQVGTEKSTNYGYTF	TGTGCCAGCAGCCAAGTCGGGACGGAGAAAAGCACTAACTATGGCTACACCTTC
TRBV5-6	TRBJ2-4	-	-	CASSPYHNRDGAKNIQYF	TGTGCCAGCAGCCCTTATCATAACAGGGACGGGGCCAAAAACATTCAGTACTTC
TRBV7-6	TRBJ1-5	-	few	CASSLGLRGNPQHF	TGTGCCAGCAGCTTAGGGCTGAGGGGTAATCCCCAGCATTTT
TRBV10-1	TRBJ1-1	-	-	CASSDWGDTEAFF	TGCGCCAGCAGTGACTGGGGGGACACTGAAGCTTTCTTT
TRBV5-1	TRBJ2-2	TRBD1	-	CASSWKPGQGPLSPNTGELFF	TGCGCCAGCAGCTGGAAACCGGGACAGGGTCCGTTAAGCCCGAACACCGGGGAGCTGTTTTTT
TRBV6-4	TRBJ1-2	-	-	CASSRDGSNYGYTF	TGTGCCAGCAGTAGGGACGGTTCTAACTATGGCTACACCTTC
TRBV15	TRBJ2-5	TRBD2	-	CATSPLGLAGGGDQETQYF	TGTGCCACCAGCCCCCTGGGGCTAGCGGGGGGCGGGGACCAAGAGACCCAGTACTTC
TRBV19	TRBJ2-3	TRBD1	-	CASSSTGQGTDTQYF	TGTGCCAGTAGTTCCACGGGACAGGGGACAGATACGCAGTATTTT
TRBV6-2/TRBV6-3	TRBJ2-3	-	-	CASSYGMGWAMDTQYF	TGTGCCAGCAGTTACGGGATGGGGTGGGCCATGGATACGCAGTATTTT
TRBV7-9	TRBJ2-3	TRBD2	once	CASSLRGTSGGRTDTQYF	TGTGCCAGCAGCTTAAGGGGGACTAGCGGGGGCCGCACAGATACGCAGTATTTT
TRBV9	TRBJ1-6	-	few	CASSQGTIDSPLHF	TGTGCCAGCAGCCAAGGGACAATCGATTCACCCCTCCACTTT
TRBV10-2	TRBJ2-2	TRBD2	-	CASTPSGGGTGELFF	TGCGCCAGCACCCCTAGCGGGGGGGGAACCGGGGAGCTGTTTTTT
TRBV7-2	TRBJ2-3	TRBD1	-	CASSFKRGRGEDTQYF	TGTGCCAGCAGCTTTAAGAGGGGGCGAGGGGAAGATACGCAGTATTTT
TRBV5-8	TRBJ1-5	-	few	CASSWGGQPQHF	TGTGCCAGCAGCTGGGGTGGGCAGCCCCAGCATTTT
TRBV7-2	TRBJ1-2	TRBD1	-	CASSLYLGQGNGYTF	TGTGCCAGCAGCTTATATCTGGGACAGGGGAATGGCTACACCTTC
TRBV5-5	TRBJ1-4	-	-	CASSLSQDRTNEKLFF	TGTGCCAGCAGCTTGTCACAGGATAGAACTAATGAAAAACTGTTTTTT
TRBV7-2	TRBJ1-2	-	-	CASSLTEYGYTF	TGTGCCAGCAGCCTGACAGAATATGGCTACACCTTC
TRBV4-2	TRBJ2-3	-	-	CASSLRLTDTQYF	TGTGCCAGCAGCCTCAGGCTGACAGATACGCAGTATTTT
TRBV11-3	TRBJ2-5	-	-	CASSFGSLIGETQYF	TGTGCCAGCAGCTTCGGCAGTTTGATTGGGGAGACCCAGTACTTC
TRBV7-6	TRBJ2-5	-	-	CASSLAPSGIETQYF	TGTGCCAGCAGCTTAGCGCCGAGCGGTATAGAGACCCAGTACTTC
TRBV3-1/TRBV3-2	TRBJ1-4	TRBD1	-	CASSQGGRGPEKLFF	TGTGCCAGCAGCCAAGGGGGCAGGGGGCCTGAAAAACTGTTTTTT
TRBV6-4	TRBJ2-3	-	-	CASSDSHTDTQYF	TGTGCCAGCAGTGACAGCCATACAGATACGCAGTATTTT
TRBV27	TRBJ2-2	-	-	CASSLFRVEYTGELFF	TGTGCCAGCAGTTTGTTCCGGGTCGAGTACACCGGGGAGCTGTTTTTT
TRBV7-2	TRBJ2-5	TRBD2	-	CASSVSGGLKTQYF	TGTGCCAGCAGCGTTAGCGGGGGGTTAAAGACCCAGTACTTC
TRBV18	TRBJ2-1	-	-	CASSPPGARFDEQFF	TGTGCCAGCTCACCACCGGGCGCTAGGTTCGATGAGCAGTTCTTC
TRBV7-2	TRBJ1-3	-	-	CASSPHGFYSSGNTIYF	TGTGCCAGCAGCCCACACGGCTTCTACAGCTCTGGAAACACCATATATTTT
TRBV5-1	TRBJ2-1	TRBD2	-	CASSLASGGSSYNEQFF	TGCGCCAGCAGCTTGGCTAGCGGGGGGAGCTCCTACAATGAGCAGTTCTTC
TRBV6-5	TRBJ1-2	TRBD1	-	CASSSPRQGATGYTF	TGTGCCAGCAGTTCCCCAAGACAGGGGGCGACCGGCTACACCTTC
TRBV6-5	TRBJ1-2	-	-	CASSLLPLYGYTF	TGTGCCAGCAGTCTTTTACCCCTTTATGGCTACACCTTC
TRBV12-3/TRBV12-4	TRBJ2-3	-	-	CAPRGPDTQYF	TGTGCCCCAAGGGGTCCAGATACGCAGTATTTT
TRBV11-1	TRBJ2-5	-	-	CASSEGWNQETQYF	TGTGCCAGCAGTGAGGGGTGGAACCAAGAGACCCAGTACTTC
TRBV28	TRBJ1-1	TRBD1	-	CASSLSPWGTADTEAFF	TGTGCCAGCAGTTTAAGTCCATGGGGGACAGCGGACACTGAAGCTTTCTTT
TRBV6-5	TRBJ1-3	-	-	CASSYFGGGDGNTIYF	TGTGCCAGCAGTTACTTCGGAGGAGGTGATGGAAACACCATATATTTT